These 18 T cell receptor beta chains were all obtained from the same sample, sequenced in a study of beta chain features in type 1 diabetes. What was sequenced were expressed TCRB transcripts, since all of the isolated RNA had been reverse transcribed. Using immunoSEQ multiplex PCR, the repertoire was profiled, and TCRdb retains in-frame clones only, with some absent. The sample holds hundreds of thousands of clones, roughly 12% seen once. The sample consisted of naive CD4+ T cells from blood. These receptors came from a man between 18 and 29 years old in good health.

This clone was detected a few times. The CDR3 sequence is CASSPAAGEQYF. CDR3 nucleotides: TGTGCCAGCAGCCCCGCCGCCGGGGAGCAGTACTTC. This chain uses TRBV6-5 with TRBJ2-7, with unresolved D. Germline V lookup: CDR1 MNHEY, CDR2 SVGAGI. CDR3 length equals 12 residues. With 6 bases removed from V and 7 bases from J, the gap between germline ends came to 13 bases.

CDR3 protein: CASSEQQGRSSVFF. The CDR3, as DNA: TGTGCCAGCAGCGAACAACAGGGTCGGTCCTCCGTGTTCTTC. The J gene is TRBJ2-1, the V gene TRBV9; TRBD1 might be the D (6 bases). The germline V and J ends were trimmed by 3 bases and 15 bases, with 22 bases remaining between them. The length of the CDR3 is 14 residues. Germline lookup yields CDR1 SGDLS and CDR2 YYNGEE.

This clone was counted at least ten times. V gene TRBV29-1 combines with J gene TRBJ2-1; D gene uncertain. CDR1 and CDR2 from the germline V gene are SQVTM and ANQGSEA. The CDR3 loop spans 9 amino acids. The V end lost 7 bases, the J end lost 12 bases, and 10 bases lay between the germline ends. The CDR3 reads CSADGGQFF. The CDR3 region has the DNA TGCAGCGCTGATGGCGGGCAGTTCTTC.

About this clone itself: Other DNA sequences in the sample encode the same CDR3. The chain has TRBV5-6 and TRBJ2-7; D call uncertain. This CDR3 spans 12 amino acids. The V end was cut by 0 bases, the J end by 3 bases, with 4 bases between. Germline values: CDR1 SGHDT, CDR2 YYEEEE. CDR3 residues: CASSLASYEQYF. The CDR3 DNA reads TGTGCCAGCAGCTTGGCTAGCTACGAGCAGTACTTC.

The rearrangement uses TRBV28 and TRBJ2-1; 11 nucleotides align to TRBD2. The V and J ends lost 8 bases and 4 bases, in that order; junction bases with no gene match: 1. Germline V CDR1 and CDR2: MDHEN, SYDVKM. This CDR3 is 13 amino acids long. The CDR3, as DNA: TGTGCCAGCCGGACTAGCGGGTACAATGAGCAGTTCTTC. It yields the protein CASRTSGYNEQFF.

The CDR3 nucleotides read TGTGCCTGGAGTGTTGGGACAGGGGGGTTTAATGAGCAGTTCTTC. This encodes CAWSVGTGGFNEQFF. The chain uses TRBV30 and TRBJ2-1; 11 positions match TRBD1. Germline V gives CDR1 GTSNPN, CDR2 SVGIG (reference sequence). V trimming: 0 bases; J trimming: 7 bases; junction bases outside the gene matches: 5. CDR3 length equals 15 residues.

The rearrangement joins TRBV7-2 to TRBJ2-7; D unresolved. This CDR3 is built from 14 residues. Germline values: CDR1 SGHTA, CDR2 FQGNSA. Trimming took off 1 base at V and 2 bases at J, with 9 bases between the two ends. The CDR3: CASSLGGSPYEQYF. CDR3 DNA sequence: TGTGCCAGCAGCTTAGGTGGTAGCCCCTACGAGCAGTACTTC.

This clone was picked up a small number of times. This chain uses TRBV28 with TRBJ2-7; 9 positions match TRBD1. Germline values: CDR1 MDHEN, CDR2 SYDVKM. J gave up 1 base and V 10 bases, and 11 bases lay outside the gene matches. The CDR3 sequence is 15 residues long. The CDR3 sequence: CATYESGQGSYEQYF. In nucleotides, the CDR3 is TGTGCCACCTACGAGTCAGGACAGGGGTCCTACGAGCAGTACTTC. Full variable domain (outside the CDR3, taken from reference TRBV28 and TRBJ2-7): DVKVTQSSRYLVKRTGEKVFLECVQDMDHENMFWYRQDPGLGLRLIYFSYDVKMKEKGDIPEGYSVSREKKERFSLILESASTNQTSMYLCATYESGQGSYEQYFGPGTRLTVT.

The rearrangement links TRBV6-5 to TRBJ1-3; possibly TRBD1 for D (5 bases). The V end was cut by 4 bases, the J end by 0 bases, with 10 bases between. CDR1 MNHEY and CDR2 SVGAGI come from the germline V gene. The CDR3 length is 15 residues. This CDR3 reads CASSFGGNSGNTIYF. DNA of the CDR3: TGTGCCAGCAGTTTTGGGGGGAACTCTGGAAACACCATATATTTT.

A word on this clone: Other DNA sequences in the same sample also yield this CDR3. The V and J genes are TRBV5-4 and TRBJ2-7, with 11 nucleotides matching TRBD1. The germline V gene has CDR1 SGHNT and CDR2 YYREEE (reference sequence). Losses at the gene ends were 0 bases for V and 4 bases for J; bases not matched to a gene: 6. The CDR3 covers 16 residues. CDR3 sequence reads: CASSLDPGQGGYEQYF. The CDR3 coding sequence is TGTGCCAGCAGCTTGGACCCGGGACAGGGGGGGTACGAGCAGTACTTC.

The chain combines TRBV25-1 with TRBJ1-1, with D uncertain. The CDR3 length is 13 residues. Trimming left V 1 base short and J 6 bases short, with 9 bases between. The germline V gene has CDR1 MGHDK and CDR2 SYGVNS. The CDR3 is CASSELSFSEAFF. CDR3 sequence (DNA): TGTGCCAGCAGTGAATTAAGCTTTTCTGAAGCTTTCTTT.

V is TRBV5-4 and J is TRBJ1-5, with D possibly TRBD1 on 5 matching bases. The germline V and J ends were trimmed by 4 bases and 2 bases, with 13 bases remaining between them. Germline V gene data show CDR1 as SGHNT and CDR2 as YYREEE (reference sequence). The CDR3 covers 15 residues. The CDR3 reads CASSPGGLGNQPQHF. CDR3 bases: TGTGCCAGCAGCCCCGGGGGTCTCGGCAATCAGCCCCAGCATTTT.

The gene calls are TRBV5-4 and TRBJ2-3; 7 bases align to TRBD1. The J segment lost 2 bases and the V segment lost 3 bases, leaving 9 bases of the junction unmatched. Germline V CDR1 and CDR2: SGHNT, YYREEE (reference sequence). The CDR3 has 16 residues. In nucleotides, the CDR3 is TGTGCCAGCAGCTCCCCACAGGGGTTGGACACAGATACGCAGTATTTT. Translated: CASSSPQGLDTDTQYF.

The gene calls are TRBV18 and TRBJ2-1, with 11 bases matching TRBD2. The germline V gene encodes CDR1 KGHSH and CDR2 LQKENI. The V and J ends lost 3 bases and 8 bases, in that order; junction bases with no gene match: 9. The CDR3 spans 16 residues. CDR3 region: CASSPPGLAGGYEQFF. The CDR3 bases are TGTGCCAGCTCACCCCCCGGGCTAGCGGGAGGTTATGAGCAGTTCTTC.

V and J are TRBV7-2 and TRBJ1-6; TRBD1 might be the D (5 bases). This CDR3 region has 14 residues. Trimming left V 2 bases short and J 10 bases short, with 12 bases between. Germline CDR1 SGHTA, CDR2 FQGNSA. CDR3 nucleotides: TGTGCCAGCAGCTTATCAGGGTTTTACTCACCCCTCCACTTT. This codes for CASSLSGFYSPLHF.

The chain carries TRBV28 and TRBJ2-3; 7 positions match TRBD1. Trimming removed 6 bases from V and 7 bases from J; junction bases left unmatched: 7. The CDR3 sequence is 13 residues long. Germline CDR1 is MDHEN and CDR2 is SYDVKM. CDR3 region: CASRQQGRNTQYF. The CDR3 DNA sequence: TGTGCCAGCAGACAACAGGGGCGAAATACGCAGTATTTT.

The V call is TRBV7-8, the J call TRBJ2-7, with 10 nucleotides matching TRBD1. J gave up 5 bases and V 5 bases, and 6 bases lay outside the gene matches. The V gene's germline CDR1 is SGHVS and CDR2 FQNEAQ. The CDR3 consists of 14 residues. Here the CDR3 reads CASSKGQGRHEQYF. The CDR3 DNA follows: TGTGCCAGCAGCAAGGGACAGGGGAGGCACGAGCAGTACTTC.

The table lists this clone with a few counts. The chain links TRBV4-2 to TRBJ2-7; 12 bases align to TRBD2. The CDR3 spans 15 residues. From germline, CDR1 is LGHNA and CDR2 YNFKEQ. Trimming cost V 4 bases and J 4 bases; bases outside gene matches: 5. CDR3 nucleotides: TGTGCCAGCAGCCCTAGCGGGGGGGAGGCGTACGAGCAGTACTTC. This encodes CASSPSGGEAYEQYF.